There are a few counts of the clone carrying this TCR beta chain. Original data processing: Reference gene primer amplification yielded estimated nucleated cell counts. Repertoires were generated with immunoSEQ multiplex PCR, while TCRdb's copy carries only in-frame clones and drops some. V and J calls and clone size are those listed in that table; D and trimming were worked out from the DNA. Counted here are around 72,000 clones, roughly 76% occurring once; the ten biggest clones make up approximately 22%. Germline values: CDR1 ENHRY, CDR2 SYGVKD. V gave up 6 bases and J gave up 0 bases; unmatched junction bases: 14. The CDR3 length is 18 residues. This entry belongs to a study of blood T cell repertoires in COVID-19. Study-wide context: Acute and convalescent COVID-19 samples came from the United States, Italy and Spain. PBMCs, B-cell-depleted T cells, or T cells provided the cDNA or gDNA that made up the material.

Input material: peripheral blood. This sequence originates from a woman between 65 and 79 years old with acute or convalescent COVID-19. V usage is TRBV10-3 and J usage is TRBJ2-3; 8 bases line up with TRBD1. CDR3 in DNA: TGTGCCATCAGAGATCAGGCCGGGACAGGAGTTAGCACAGATACGCAGTATTTT. This sequence encodes CAIRDQAGTGVSTDTQYF.